Each of the 19 T cell receptor beta chains below was sequenced from the same sample in a study of OX40 agonist ivuxolimab in advanced cancers. Profiling relied on immunoSEQ multiplex PCR, and the TCRdb table lists in-frame clones only, not all of them. This table holds just under 75,000 clones, 92% found once. The sequencing here drew on CD4+ or CD8+ T cells sorted from blood, taken in a trial of the OX40 agonist ivuxolimab. The receptors were gathered from an adult with an advanced solid tumor such as melanoma, head and neck, liver or kidney cancer.

The rearrangement joins TRBV30 to TRBJ2-7; D is ambiguous. Looked up from germline, CDR1 is GTSNPN and CDR2 is SVGIG (reference sequence). V was pared by 1 base and J by 5 bases, with 18 bases between. The CDR3 is 15 amino acids. The CDR3 bases are TGTGCCTGGAGTGGAGTTAGCCCGGGTCTCCACGAGCAGTACTTC. Amino acid sequence: CAWSGVSPGLHEQYF.

This chain connects TRBV5-6 to TRBJ2-7; D is ambiguous. Germline-derived CDR1 and CDR2 are SGHDT and YYEEEE. The CDR3 covers 13 residues. V gave up 0 bases and J gave up 3 bases, with 7 bases separating them. In DNA, the CDR3 is TGTGCCAGCAGCTTGGAACTATACTACGAGCAGTACTTC. Its translation: CASSLELYYEQYF.

The V and J genes are TRBV6-1 and TRBJ1-2; TRBD1 agrees at 8 bases. Germline CDR1 reads MNHNS; CDR2 reads SASEGT. CDR3 size: 15 residues. Losses at the gene ends were 2 bases for V and 6 bases for J; bases not matched to a gene: 8. The CDR3 region has the DNA TGTGCCAGCAGTGAATACTCAGGGGGCGTTAATGGCTACACCTTC. It yields the protein CASSEYSGGVNGYTF.

This chain uses TRBV7-2 with TRBJ2-5; no clear D gene. V gave up 1 base and J gave up 3 bases, with 6 bases separating them. This CDR3 has 13 amino acids. Germline lookup yields CDR1 SGHTA and CDR2 FQGNSA. This chain's CDR3 is CASSLEREETQYF. CDR3 nucleotide sequence: TGTGCCAGCAGCTTAGAAAGGGAAGAGACCCAGTACTTC.

This chain joins TRBV29-1 and TRBJ2-2, with TRBD1 identical over 7 bases. This CDR3 comprises 12 residues. Germline-derived CDR1 and CDR2 are SQVTM and ANQGSEA. V trimming: 3 bases; J trimming: 6 bases; junction bases outside the gene matches: 1. The CDR3 reads CSVDQGAGELFF. DNA of the CDR3: TGCAGCGTTGACCAGGGGGCCGGGGAGCTGTTTTTT.

The chain employs TRBV2 and TRBJ1-5; 8 bases match TRBD1. V lost 4 bases, J lost 0 bases, and 5 bases stayed unmatched. Per germline, CDR1 SNHLY and CDR2 FYNNEI. The length of the CDR3 is 16 residues. CDR3 DNA sequence: TGTGCCAGCAGTGGAGGGACAGGAAATAGCAATCAGCCCCAGCATTTT. Translation: CASSGGTGNSNQPQHF.

The J gene is TRBJ1-1, the V gene TRBV2, with D perhaps TRBD1 (5 bases). Germline CDR1 is SNHLY and CDR2 is FYNNEI. With 4 bases removed from V and 3 bases from J, the gap between germline ends came to 12 bases. This CDR3 is 14 amino acids long. CDR3 nucleotide sequence: TGTGCCAGCAGTGTCGAGGGGTGGGACACTGAAGCTTTCTTT. Residues: CASSVEGWDTEAFF.

V gene TRBV29-1 combines with J gene TRBJ2-2; possible D gene TRBD2, 6 bases. The CDR3 is 15 amino acids. Between the trimmed V and J ends, which lost 6 bases and 0 bases, there was a span of 14 bases. Germline V gives CDR1 SQVTM, CDR2 ANQGSEA. For the CDR3, the DNA is TGCAGCGTAGGAGAGGGCGGGACGAACACCGGGGAGCTGTTTTTT. Translation: CSVGEGGTNTGELFF.

V is TRBV28 and J is TRBJ2-4; maybe TRBD1 (7 bases). Per germline, CDR1 MDHEN and CDR2 SYDVKM. The CDR3 is 14 residues long. Trimming pared 4 bases from V and 6 bases from J, leaving 13 bases between. CDR3: CASSYSGGLNIQYF. The CDR3 DNA follows: TGTGCCAGCAGTTACTCAGGGGGGTTAAACATTCAGTACTTC.

The V call is TRBV4-1, the J call TRBJ1-2; TRBD1 might be the D (6 bases). Germline CDR1 is MGHRA and CDR2 is YSYEKL. The V and J ends lost 2 bases and 1 base respectively, with 14 bases between them. CDR3 size: 16 residues. Written as DNA, the CDR3 is TGCGCCAGCAGCCAAACGGGGGGGCGGTTTAACTATGGCTACACCTTC. It codes for CASSQTGGRFNYGYTF.

The genes are TRBV29-1 and TRBJ1-2; 7 nucleotides align to TRBD1. CDR3 size: 12 residues. Trimming removed 7 bases from V and 2 bases from J; junction bases left unmatched: 4. From germline, CDR1 is SQVTM and CDR2 ANQGSEA. CDR3 nucleotide sequence: TGCAGCGGGGGACAGCTGAACTATGGCTACACCTTC. It encodes CSGGQLNYGYTF.

This chain links TRBV9 with TRBJ2-7, with 7 nucleotides matching TRBD1. V shed 0 bases and J 3 bases; nucleotides not matched to a gene: 6. This CDR3 is 15 amino acids long. CDR1 is SGDLS, CDR2 YYNGEE, per germline. The CDR3 DNA is TGTGCCAGCAGCGTAGCTGGACAGGCGCTCTACGAGCAGTACTTC. This gives the protein CASSVAGQALYEQYF.

The rearrangement links TRBV7-6 to TRBJ1-1; 9 nucleotides align to TRBD1. The J segment lost 5 bases and the V segment lost 5 bases, leaving 9 bases of the junction unmatched. Germline V CDR1 and CDR2: SGHVS, FNYEAQ. This CDR3 comprises 15 residues. This chain's CDR3 is CASSPTGQGWTEAFF. DNA of the CDR3: TGTGCCAGCAGCCCGACGGGACAGGGATGGACTGAAGCTTTCTTT.

V is TRBV4-1 and J is TRBJ2-2, with 8 bases lining up with TRBD1. The CDR3 spans 16 residues. Germline V gene sequence: CDR1 MGHRA, CDR2 YSYEKL. V trimming: 2 bases; J trimming: 0 bases; junction bases outside the gene matches: 2. DNA for the CDR3: TGCGCCAGCAGCCAACCAGGGGGCGCGAACACCGGGGAGCTGTTTTTT. Its translation: CASSQPGGANTGELFF.

The chain carries TRBV27 and TRBJ1-5; 7 positions agree with TRBD1. Per germline, CDR1 MNHEY and CDR2 SMNVEV (reference sequence). There are 14 residues in the CDR3. V was clipped by 5 bases and J by 6 bases; unmatched bases: 7. The CDR3: CASSPRQGSQPQHF. As DNA, the CDR3 is TGTGCCAGCAGTCCCCGACAGGGAAGTCAGCCCCAGCATTTT.

The chain uses TRBV10-3 and TRBJ2-5; D unclear. This CDR3 is built from 13 residues. V shed 2 bases and J shed 5 bases, with 9 bases lying between them. Germline-derived CDR1 and CDR2 are ENHRY and SYGVKD. This chain's CDR3 is CAISETTSETQYF. The DNA of the CDR3 is TGTGCCATCAGTGAGACGACCTCGGAGACCCAGTACTTC.

The chain has TRBV14 and TRBJ2-7; TRBD2 aligns across 7 bases. With 10 bases clipped from V and 0 bases from J, the junction kept 3 bases outside the gene matches. CDR1 and CDR2 (germline): SGHDN, FVKESK. This CDR3 has 12 residues. The CDR3 loop is CATGRSSYEQYF. The CDR3, as DNA: TGTGCCACCGGGAGGAGCTCCTACGAGCAGTACTTC. The full variable domain, its missing parts supplied by reference TRBV14 and TRBJ2-7, is EAGVTQFPSHSVIEKGQTVTLRCDPISGHDNLYWYRRVMGKEIKFLLHFVKESKQDESGMPNNRFLAERTGGTYSTLKVQPAELEDSGVYFCATGRSSYEQYFGPGTRLTVT.

This clone was seen only a few times. CDR3: CASSEANRGTYEQYF. The CDR3 DNA reads as TGTGCCAGCAGTGAAGCTAACAGGGGGACCTACGAGCAGTACTTC. The rearrangement uses TRBV25-1 and TRBJ2-7; 8 nucleotides line up with TRBD1. V dropped 2 bases and J dropped 2; count of bases not matched to a gene: 5. The CDR3 loop spans 15 amino acids. In germline, CDR1 is MGHDK, CDR2 SYGVNS.

This clone was seen only once. The V call is TRBV7-2, the J call TRBJ1-4; perhaps TRBD1 as D (6 bases). Deletions cut 4 bases from V and 7 bases from J, with 16 bases between. This CDR3 spans 15 amino acids. Germline CDR1 SGHTA, CDR2 FQGNSA. The CDR3 sequence is CASSYIRGQGEKLFF. The CDR3 DNA is TGTGCCAGCAGCTACATTCGGGGGCAGGGTGAAAAACTGTTTTTT.